Below are 27 T cell receptor beta chains sequenced from a single sample in a study of blood T cell repertoires in COVID-19. Only in-frame clones appear in the TCRdb table, and some are missing; sequencing was by immunoSEQ multiplex PCR. The sample includes about 160,000 clones, approximately 79% of them seen just once. The sequencing sample was made of peripheral blood. These receptors were obtained from an older woman with COVID-19, enrolled during active disease.

This chain joins TRBV6-6 and TRBJ1-2, with unresolved D. CDR3 length: 15 amino acids. Germline lookup yields CDR1 MNHNY and CDR2 SVGAGI (reference sequence). V was cut by 6 bases and J by 2 bases, with 16 bases left in between. This chain's CDR3 is CASRNAETGNYGYTF. Written as DNA, the CDR3 is TGTGCCAGCAGAAACGCAGAAACGGGAAACTATGGCTACACCTTC.

The gene calls are TRBV19 and TRBJ2-3; 9 bases are a match to TRBD2. With V trimmed by 7 bases and J by 3 bases, 8 bases remained unmatched. CDR1 LNHDA and CDR2 SQIVND come from the germline V gene (reference sequence). This CDR3 has 15 residues. The CDR3 DNA reads as TGTGCCAGTATGAAGCGGGAGGCCGGAACAGATACGCAGTATTTT. This codes for CASMKREAGTDTQYF.

The V call is TRBV19, the J call TRBJ1-6; D not certain. V lost 4 bases and J lost 6, with 16 bases in between. The CDR3 has 16 residues. The germline V gene has CDR1 LNHDA and CDR2 SQIVND (reference sequence). The DNA for the CDR3 is TGTGCCAGTAGTAGGACGGGAGCTGATCCTAATTCACCCCTCCACTTT. Translating it yields CASSRTGADPNSPLHF.

This CDR3 is CSASPVGGEKLFF. CDR3 DNA sequence: TGCAGTGCTAGTCCCGTGGGGGGAGAAAAACTGTTTTTT. The chain uses TRBV20-1 and TRBJ1-4; D may be TRBD1 (5 bases). The CDR3 totals 13 residues. Germline CDR1 DFQATT, CDR2 SNEGSKA (reference sequence). V lost 3 bases, J lost 8 bases, and 13 bases lay in between.

The chain links TRBV18 to TRBJ1-4, with unresolved D. This CDR3 has 15 residues. Germline values: CDR1 KGHSH, CDR2 LQKENI. Between the trimmed V and J ends, which lost 1 base and 7 bases, there was a span of 13 bases. CDR3 nucleotides: TGTGCCAGCTCACCACTCCTGGGTCGCGGTGAAAAACTGTTTTTT. Protein sequence: CASSPLLGRGEKLFF.

This clone came up a few times. The chain joins TRBV27 to TRBJ1-6; D may be TRBD1 (6 bases). CDR1 MNHEY and CDR2 SMNVEV come from the germline V gene (reference sequence). The CDR3 sequence is 15 residues long. The V gene lost 0 bases and the J gene lost 3 bases, with 6 bases spanning the gap. The CDR3 spells CASSLSTGYNSPLHF. The CDR3 nucleotides are TGTGCCAGCAGTTTATCGACAGGCTATAATTCACCCCTCCACTTT.

The V call is TRBV19, the J call TRBJ2-5; D is possibly TRBD1 (5 bases). The CDR3 is made up of 16 amino acids. CDR1 LNHDA and CDR2 SQIVND come from the germline V gene (reference sequence). Trimming cost V 1 base and J 1 base, with 13 bases left between them. In DNA form, the CDR3 reads TGTGCCAGTAGTATAGTCGGGTCAGGGCCCCAAGAGACCCAGTACTTC. Its protein product is CASSIVGSGPQETQYF. Supplemented by reference TRBV19 and TRBJ2-5, the full variable domain reads DGGITQSPKYLFRKEGQNVTLSCEQNLNHDAMYWYRQDPGQGLRLIYYSQIVNDFQKGDIAEGYSVSREKKESFPLTVTSAQKNPTAFYLCASSIVGSGPQETQYFGPGTRLLVL.

CDR3 in DNA: TGTGCCACCAGCAGCGACAGGGGCTATGGCTACACCTTC. Residues: CATSSDRGYGYTF. V and J are TRBV15 and TRBJ1-2, with TRBD1 identical over 8 bases. The V gene's germline CDR1 is LNHNV and CDR2 YYDKDF (reference sequence). The V gene end was trimmed by 3 bases and the J gene end by 4 bases; junction bases not matched to a gene: 1. This CDR3 comprises 13 residues. Using reference TRBV15 and TRBJ1-2 for the parts outside the CDR3, the full variable domain is DAMVIQNPRYQVTQFGKPVTLSCSQTLNHNVMYWYQQKSSQAPKLLFHYYDKDFNNEADTPDNFQSRRPNTSFCFLDIRSPGLGDTAMYLCATSSDRGYGYTFGSGTRLTVV.

This clone has a handful of counts. The chain recombines TRBV19 with TRBJ1-5; D gene unclear. The CDR3 is 14 amino acids. V dropped 8 bases and J dropped 0 bases, with 11 bases sitting between them. In germline, CDR1 is LNHDA, CDR2 SQIVND (reference sequence). Here the CDR3 reads CASLGRVSNQPQHF. CDR3 coding DNA: TGTGCCAGTTTAGGTCGGGTTAGCAATCAGCCCCAGCATTTT.

A remark on this clone: This sequence may be a read error, since a much larger clone differs from it by one base. This same CDR3 is encoded by further DNA sequences in the sample. This rearrangement joins TRBV10-1 to TRBJ1-1, with TRBD1 matching 9 bases. Losses at the gene ends were 2 bases for V and 8 bases for J; bases not matched to a gene: 9. The CDR3 runs 15 residues. Per the germline V gene, CDR1 is WNHNN and CDR2 is SYGVQD (reference sequence). The CDR3 protein is CASSEPGQGTPEAFF. DNA for the CDR3: TGCGCCAGCAGTGAGCCTGGACAGGGGACCCCCGAAGCTTTCTTT.

This chain connects TRBV27 to TRBJ1-1; TRBD1 agrees at 9 bases. V was pared by 5 bases and J by 4 bases, with 2 bases of the junction left unmatched. The germline gives CDR1 MNHEY, CDR2 SMNVEV (reference sequence). The CDR3 totals 13 residues. The CDR3 DNA reads as TGTGCCAGCAGTCGGGACAGGGTCACTGAAGCTTTCTTT. Its protein is CASSRDRVTEAFF.

This chain uses TRBV4-3 with TRBJ1-4, with unresolved D. The CDR3 totals 13 residues. The germline V gene has CDR1 LGHNA and CDR2 YSLEER. Trimming stripped 0 bases from V and 8 bases from J, with 7 bases between. The CDR3 DNA reads as TGCGCCAGCAGCCAAGATAGGAGGGAAAAACTGTTTTTT. Translating it yields CASSQDRREKLFF.

The genes are TRBV18 and TRBJ2-7, with D tentatively TRBD1 (6 bases). Germline values: CDR1 KGHSH, CDR2 LQKENI. The CDR3 has 13 residues. The V end lost 8 bases, the J end lost 4 bases, and 15 bases lay between the germline ends. CDR3 sequence: CASATRGGYEQYF. CDR3 sequence (DNA): TGTGCCAGCGCAACAAGAGGGGGTTACGAGCAGTACTTC.

The sample holds a few counts of this clone. J is TRBJ2-2 and V is TRBV6-1; 10 nucleotides line up with TRBD1. Germline lookup yields CDR1 MNHNS and CDR2 SASEGT. The CDR3 has 15 amino acids. The trim removed 2 bases at V and 7 bases at J, leaving 4 bases unmatched. The DNA of the CDR3 is TGTGCCAGCAGTGAACAGGGACAGGGGAACGGGGAGCTGTTTTTT. Its translation: CASSEQGQGNGELFF.

This rearrangement joins TRBV5-8 to TRBJ2-7, with a possible D match to TRBD2 (7 bases). Trimming left V 5 bases short and J 6 bases short, with 15 bases between. The CDR3 extends over 13 amino acids. The V gene's germline CDR1 is SGHTS and CDR2 YDEGEE. For the CDR3, the DNA is TGTGCCAGCAGTAAAGGGGGGGTGGGCGAGCAGTACTTC. Translation gives CASSKGGVGEQYF.

The V call is TRBV28, the J call TRBJ1-2; no clear D. This CDR3 comprises 12 residues. Trimming removed 6 bases at V and 9 bases at J, with 14 bases between. The germline V gene has CDR1 MDHEN and CDR2 SYDVKM. Here the CDR3 reads CASSPYSLRYTF. CDR3 in DNA: TGTGCCAGCAGCCCTTATTCCCTCCGCTACACCTTC.

The rearrangement uses TRBV7-3 and TRBJ1-1; 7 positions match TRBD1. Trimming took 5 bases from V and 1 from J; bases not matched to a gene: 7. This CDR3 region has 15 residues. Germline V gene data show CDR1 as SGHTA and CDR2 as FQGTGA. Here the CDR3 reads CASSLRDSENTEAFF. Written as DNA, the CDR3 is TGTGCCAGCAGCCTGAGGGACAGTGAGAACACTGAAGCTTTCTTT.

This chain links TRBV2 with TRBJ2-5; maybe TRBD1 (5 bases). CDR3 length: 12 amino acids. V was shortened by 7 bases and J by 2 bases, with 8 bases between the two germline ends. Germline V gene data show CDR1 as SNHLY and CDR2 as FYNNEI. The CDR3 reads CASTDIQETQYF. As DNA, the CDR3 is TGTGCCAGCACGGACATTCAAGAGACCCAGTACTTC.

This clone was observed a single time. V is TRBV21-1 and J is TRBJ1-2. TRBV21-1 is classified as a pseudogene. CDR3 length: 12 residues. CDR3 in amino acids: CASRVFGYGYTF. The CDR3 DNA follows: TGTGCCAGCAGGGTATTCGGCTATGGCTACACCTTC.

This chain connects TRBV24-1 to TRBJ2-1, with TRBD1 as a possible D gene (5 bases). The CDR3 has 14 amino acids. V was clipped by 9 bases and J by 6 bases, with 17 bases between them. Germline V gene lookup returns CDR1 KGHDR and CDR2 SFDVKD. The CDR3 region has the DNA TGTGCCACCTCGGCAACAGGTGATCCCAATGAGCAGTTCTTC. It specifies CATSATGDPNEQFF.

The table lists this clone with a few counts. The CDR3, as DNA: TGTGCCATCAGTGGGACTAGCGGGGACAGCTCCTACAATGAGCAGTTCTTC. The encoded protein is CAISGTSGDSSYNEQFF. This sequence joins TRBV10-3 and TRBJ2-1; TRBD2 matches 12 bases. From germline, CDR1 is ENHRY and CDR2 SYGVKD. The CDR3 spans 17 residues. The ends lost 4 bases at V and 0 bases at J; junction bases unmatched: 4.

This sequence joins TRBV2 and TRBJ1-5; the match to TRBD1 covers 7 bases. The junction had 11 bases not matched to a gene; V was cut back by 2 bases and J by 7 bases. The CDR3 runs 16 residues. Looked up from germline, CDR1 is SNHLY and CDR2 is FYNNEI. The CDR3 loop reads CASSENAGGNGQPQHF. The CDR3 bases are TGTGCCAGCAGTGAAAACGCAGGGGGAAATGGCCAGCCCCAGCATTTT. Based on the CDR3 plus reference TRBV2 and TRBJ1-5, the full variable domain is EPEVTQTPSHQVTQMGQEVILRCVPISNHLYFYWYRQILGQKVEFLVSFYNNEISEKSEIFDDQFSVERPDGSNFTLKIRSTKLEDSAMYFCASSENAGGNGQPQHFGDGTRLSIL.

In this sample, this clone turned up a few times. This chain uses TRBV27 with TRBJ2-1; D not certain. V lost 6 bases and J lost 8, with 8 bases in between. This CDR3 has 11 residues. Germline values: CDR1 MNHEY, CDR2 SMNVEV (reference sequence). CDR3 sequence: CASSRGDEQFF. The CDR3 nucleotides read TGTGCCAGCAGCCGTGGAGATGAGCAGTTCTTC.

Many counts were recorded for this clone. At the DNA level, this CDR3 is encoded by other sequences in the same sample as well. The chain is built from TRBV10-3 and TRBJ1-4; 8 positions match TRBD1. This CDR3 has 15 residues. The ends lost 6 bases at V and 8 bases at J; junction bases unmatched: 11. Germline V gene data show CDR1 as ENHRY and CDR2 as SYGVKD. In DNA, the CDR3 is TGTGCCATCAGCGGTGGACAGGGAGATGGCGAAAAACTGTTTTTT. The encoded protein is CAISGGQGDGEKLFF.

J is TRBJ2-3 and V is TRBV15; 8 nucleotides line up with TRBD2. Trimming at V came to 0 bases and at J to 1 base, leaving 3 bases not matched to a gene. The germline gives CDR1 LNHNV, CDR2 YYDKDF (reference sequence). CDR3 length equals 16 residues. This CDR3 is CATSREGREGTDTQYF. CDR3 DNA sequence: TGTGCCACCAGCAGAGAGGGGCGGGAGGGCACAGATACGCAGTATTTT.

The count of this clone is one. V gene TRBV7-2 combines with J gene TRBJ2-6; D possibly corresponds to TRBD2 (6 bases). V was cut by 2 bases and J by 13 bases, with 15 bases left in between. The CDR3 is made up of 14 amino acids. Germline V gene sequence: CDR1 SGHTA, CDR2 FQGNSA. The CDR3 DNA reads as TGTGCCAGCAGCTTATTGGAGGGCAGGGAGGTCCTGACTTTC. Translation gives CASSLLEGREVLTF.

The V and J genes are TRBV6-1 and TRBJ2-1, with 9 bases fitting TRBD2. The CDR3 runs to 13 residues. Germline loops: CDR1 MNHNS, CDR2 SASEGT. Losses at the gene ends were 3 bases for V and 12 bases for J; bases not matched to a gene: 6. The CDR3 loop is CASSEAIAGAQFF. CDR3 nucleotides: TGTGCCAGCAGTGAGGCTATAGCGGGGGCGCAGTTCTTC.